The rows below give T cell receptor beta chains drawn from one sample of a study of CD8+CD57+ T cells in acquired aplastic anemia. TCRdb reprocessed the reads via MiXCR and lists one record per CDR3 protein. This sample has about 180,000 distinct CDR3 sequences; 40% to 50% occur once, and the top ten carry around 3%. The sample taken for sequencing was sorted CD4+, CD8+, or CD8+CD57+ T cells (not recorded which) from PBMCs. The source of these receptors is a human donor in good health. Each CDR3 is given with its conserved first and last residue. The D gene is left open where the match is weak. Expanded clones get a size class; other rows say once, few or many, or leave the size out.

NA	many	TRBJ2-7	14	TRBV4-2	TGTGCCAGCAGCCAAGGGGGTAGGACCTACGAGCAGTACTTC	CASSQGGRTYEQYF
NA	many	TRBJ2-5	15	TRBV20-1	TGCAGTGCTAGAAACTACCGGGACACCCAAGAGACCCAGTACTTC	CSARNYRDTQETQYF
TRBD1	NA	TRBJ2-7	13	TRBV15	TGTGCCACCAAACGACAGGGGATGCTCGAGCAGTACTTC	CATKRQGMLEQYF
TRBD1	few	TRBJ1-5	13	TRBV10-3	TGTGCCTCGGGACAGGAGAGCAATCAGCCCCAGCATTTT	CASGQESNQPQHF
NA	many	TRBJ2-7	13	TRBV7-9	TGTGCCAGCAGCTTAGGGGACTCCCACGAGCAGTACTTC	CASSLGDSHEQYF
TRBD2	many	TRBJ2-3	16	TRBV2	TGTGCCAGCAGTGGTCTAGCGGGAGGCGTCCCAGATACGCAGTATTTT	CASSGLAGGVPDTQYF
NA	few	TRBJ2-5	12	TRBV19	TGTGCCAGTAGTCGGGTCAGGGAGACCCAGTACTTC	CASSRVRETQYF
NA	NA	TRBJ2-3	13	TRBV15	TGTGCCACCAGCAGAGATTGGGGGGATACGCAGTATTTT	CATSRDWGDTQYF
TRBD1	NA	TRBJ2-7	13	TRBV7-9	TGTGCCAGCAGCCTGACAGGGGTCTACGAGCAGTACTTC	CASSLTGVYEQYF
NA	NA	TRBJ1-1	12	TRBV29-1	TGCAGCGTTGAGACAGGGAACACTGAAGCTTTCTTT	CSVETGNTEAFF
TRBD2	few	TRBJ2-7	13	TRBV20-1	TGCAGTGCTATCGAAAGACTAGCCGCCGAGCAGTACTTC	CSAIERLAAEQYF
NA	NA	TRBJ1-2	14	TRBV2	TGTGCCAGCAGTGATAGGGGGGGGCGCGGGGGCTACACCTTC	CASSDRGGRGGYTF
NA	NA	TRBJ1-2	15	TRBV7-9	TGTGCCAGCAGCTTAGGAAACACCGCAAACTATGGCTACACCTTC	CASSLGNTANYGYTF